The T cell receptor (beta chain) under discussion was sequenced for a study of CD8 T cells in Susac syndrome. Study results and caveats: The relatively small number of individuals in the TCR sequencing and HLA analysis was acknowledged by the study.

The authors carried out high-throughput sequencing of TCR beta. They applied it to CD8+ and CD4+ T cells obtained from blood. Each multiple sclerosis control was a treatment-naive patient with relapsing-remitting disease that was either stable or active. Comment on this clonotype: Its specificity is not known.

RNA in amounts of roughly 0.45 to 1 ug was reverse transcribed with random hexamers. Amplification of TCR beta CDR3 used immunoSEQ multiplex PCR across 54 Vbeta and 13 Jbeta. Using its own MiXCR run on the immunoSEQ multiplex PCR reads, TCRdb lists one record per CDR3 protein. The data contain 160,000 or so distinct CDR3 sequences, over 85% of them singletons. The V gene end was trimmed by 4 bases and the J gene end by 8 bases; junction bases not matched to a gene: 16. This CDR3 contains 17 residues. CDR1 is SEHNR and CDR2 is FQNEAQ in the germline V gene (reference sequence). The sequenced sample was CD8+ T cells from PBMCs. V usage is TRBV7-9 and J usage is TRBJ2-1, with 8 nucleotides matching TRBD2. The receptor's source is a human donor with multiple sclerosis. The CDR3 DNA follows: TGTGCCAGCAGCTCTACACCGGGACTAGTTGTTTTTCATGAGCAGTTCTTC. Encoded protein: CASSSTPGLVVFHEQFF.